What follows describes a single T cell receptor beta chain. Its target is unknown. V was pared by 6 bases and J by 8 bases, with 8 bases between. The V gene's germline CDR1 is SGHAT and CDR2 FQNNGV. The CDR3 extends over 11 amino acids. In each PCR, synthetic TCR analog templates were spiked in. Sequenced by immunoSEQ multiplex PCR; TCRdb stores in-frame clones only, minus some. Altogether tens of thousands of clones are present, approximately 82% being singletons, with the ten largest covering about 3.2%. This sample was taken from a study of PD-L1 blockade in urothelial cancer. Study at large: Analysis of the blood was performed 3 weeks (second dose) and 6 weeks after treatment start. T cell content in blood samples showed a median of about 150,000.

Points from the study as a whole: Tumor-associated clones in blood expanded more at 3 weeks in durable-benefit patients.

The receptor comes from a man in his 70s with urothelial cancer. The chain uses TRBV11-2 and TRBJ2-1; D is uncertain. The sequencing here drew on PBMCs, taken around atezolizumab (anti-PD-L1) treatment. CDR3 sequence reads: CASRLNHEQFF. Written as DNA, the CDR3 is TGTGCCAGCAGACTAAATCATGAGCAGTTCTTC.